A single TCR beta chain is shown here with its context. Its antigen remains unidentified. Qualities for individual bases were not recorded, and no much larger clone is one base off. The sample originates from a study of shared clonotypes between healthy human individuals (dated by TCRdb to 2020 to 2022). A note on the overall study: Two women and three men aged 18 to 49 years were included in the cohort. For each donor, three plates each were used for CD4 naive and CD4 memory, two plates were used for CD8 naive, and one plate was used for CD8 memory. The study deeply sequenced blood TCR repertoires of about 5 healthy adults to estimate repertoire size and the extent of clonotype sharing between individuals. To increase sequencing depth and limit assay-specific biases, different laboratories used diverse techniques to prepare libraries and sequence TCR repertoires. Per donor, leukapheresis produced somewhere between about 0.9 and 9.5 billion PBMCs.

Including the terminal cysteine and phenylalanine, the CDR3 comprises 16 residues. The entry retains the CDR3 DNA only, 48 bases that are in frame from base 1. CDR1 and CDR2 are read off the germline V gene (reference sequence) as PRHDT and FYEKMQ. Trimming removed 6 bases from V and 0 bases from J, leaving 15 bases between the germline ends. The study at large found these results: Rarefaction of sorted-subset datasets indicated incomplete sequencing despite the large sequencing depth. Estimated clonotype richness was generally larger for naive than for memory subsets. When a handful of donors were compared, the shared fraction of clonotypes was about 5% for naive CD4, less than 4% for naive CD8, 2% to 2.5% for memory CD4, and 0.4% for memory CD8. Because the study included a small number of donors, the genetic and exposure-history diversity represented was limited. Higher generation probabilities were observed for clonotypes shared by all four sorted-subset donors than for non-shared clonotypes. Based on pairwise subsampling, the degree of clonotype sharing among donors was expected to be affected by sequencing depth. Sampling was restricted to blood, and TCR repertoires in tissue are likely to differ from TCR repertoires in blood.

Using the deep immunoSEQ assay, multiplex PCR amplified TCR CDR3 regions from genomic DNA. Genomic DNA extracted from each cell subset was distributed evenly over all wells of several immunoSEQ 96-well plates, and each plate served as one replicate. For sorted subsets, roughly 200 ng of genomic DNA, equivalent to roughly 33,000 T cell genomes, went into each replicate PCR. Purified libraries were measured with a Qubit 3.0 fluorometer, size-checked on a Bioanalyzer 2100, and measured again with the KAPA Library Quantification kit. Each immunoSEQ 96-well plate was sequenced on its own single-read 150-cycle Illumina NextSeq 550 flow cell. In the authors' own workflow: Because the immunoSEQ output included only junctional sequences and no quality scores, the filtering could not be the same as the filtering used for full-length reads. To assign V/J genes and CDR3, sequences were annotated using PyIR, a Python wrapper for IgBLAST v1.9, with IMGT germline references. Reads were removed for weak V/J assignments (E-value above 1e-6), missing CDR3, stop codons, out-of-frame junctions, or ambiguous translated residues. V3J clonotypes were defined by identical inferred V gene, J gene, and CDR3 amino acid sequence. Percentage overlap between repertoires was computed as shared unique clonotypes divided by the size of the smaller repertoire. Three approaches were used to assess repertoire richness: RTK rarefaction, the Chao1 estimator, and Recon v2.1 estimates of unobserved clonotypes. For all TCRbeta clonotypes obtained by the gDNA method from a few donors, generation probabilities were computed with OLGA. Here the immuneACCESS table is served through TCRdb, limited to in-frame sequences with V and J called. Missing clones are a known gap in these copies; in checked studies unresolved V genes cover under half, and the rest lacks a known reason. That table furnishes V, J and clone size, whereas the DNA furnished D and trimming. This sample holds about 2.2 million clones; roughly 93% were observed only once. The top ten clonotypes cover 1.5% to 2% of the sample.

For the CD8 naive samples, CD45RO-negative cells were positively selected for CCR7, yielding a CD45RA+CCR7+ population from which TemRA cells were excluded. The donors were healthy, HIV-negative adults with no recently reported acute infections or vaccinations. Every donor was a Caucasian adult living in Nashville, Tennessee, USA. After blood collection by leukapheresis, PBMCs were isolated using Ficoll-Histopaque density gradient centrifugation and then cryopreserved in the vapor phase of liquid nitrogen. Analytical flow cytometry was used to check the purity and quantity of each magnetically sorted T cell population. Each sorted fraction had its genomic DNA isolated and then quantified by UV absorbance on a Nanodrop 2000c.

The receptor was isolated from a man aged 18-30 years in good health. Some clones in this sample may be carry-over from other donors' samples. This chain joins TRBV13 to TRBJ2-1, with the D call perhaps TRBD1 or TRBD2, as 5 bases match in each case. Sequenced: naive CD8+ T cells from PBMCs. Read against the paper, the sample's cell subset or site label means: CD45RA+CCR7+. In nucleotides, the sequence is TGTGCCAGCAGGCCGGCCGAGGGGAGCTCCTACAATGAGCAGTTCTTC. Translated, it gives CASRPAEGSSYNEQFF. Beyond the CDR3, the reference TRBV13 and TRBJ2-1 genes provide the residues; the full variable domain reads: AAGVIQSPRHLIKEKRETATLKCYPIPRHDTVYWYQQGPGQDPQFLISFYEKMQSDKGSIPDRFSAQQFSDYHSELNMSSLELGDSALYFCASRPAEGSSYNEQFFGPGTRLTVL.